This TCR beta chain was recorded in a study of early T cells in non-severe SARS-CoV-2 infection. TCRdb re-analysed the 5' RACE reads in MiXCR, keeping a single row per CDR3 protein. The repertoire consists of under 70,000 distinct CDR3 sequences, with approximately 6.1% occurring once and the leading ten covering about 3%. The sequence derives from an adult who was a healthcare worker with PCR-confirmed SARS-CoV-2 infection or an uninfected control (not recorded which). Sequenced here: whole blood, sampled at baseline.

CDR3 DNA sequence: TGCAGTGCTACTCTGGGCCGGTACGAGCAGTACTTC. Its translation: CSATLGRYEQYF. J is TRBJ2-7 and V is TRBV20-1; no firm D call. CDR1 and CDR2 (germline): DFQATT, SNEGSKA (reference sequence). The CDR3 spans 12 residues. Trimming cost V 4 bases and J 4 bases, with 11 bases left between them.